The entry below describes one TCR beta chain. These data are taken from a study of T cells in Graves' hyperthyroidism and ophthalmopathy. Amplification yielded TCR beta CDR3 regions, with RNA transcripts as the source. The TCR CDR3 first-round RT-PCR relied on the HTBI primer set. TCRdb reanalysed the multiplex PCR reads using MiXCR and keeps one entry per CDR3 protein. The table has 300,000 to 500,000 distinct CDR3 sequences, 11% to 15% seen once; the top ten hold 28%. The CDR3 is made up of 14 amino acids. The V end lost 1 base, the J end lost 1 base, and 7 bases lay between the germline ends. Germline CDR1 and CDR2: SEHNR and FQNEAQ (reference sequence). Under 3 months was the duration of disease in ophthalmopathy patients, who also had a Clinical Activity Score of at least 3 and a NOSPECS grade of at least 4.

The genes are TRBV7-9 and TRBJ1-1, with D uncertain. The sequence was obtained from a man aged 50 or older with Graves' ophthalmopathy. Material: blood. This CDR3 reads CASSLVPENTEAFF. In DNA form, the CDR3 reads TGTGCCAGCAGCTTAGTGCCCGAGAACACTGAAGCTTTCTTT.